This T cell receptor beta chain is from a study of Graves' ophthalmopathy and Graves' hyperthyroidism. This CDR3 region has 15 residues. With 5 bases clipped from V and 3 bases from J, the junction kept 9 bases outside the gene matches. Germline V gives CDR1 LNHDA, CDR2 SQIVND (reference sequence). This clonotype has a count of ten or more. Its antigen is undetermined. The study, taken as a whole, reports: Blood shared most expanded thyroid clonotypes above 0.001 frequency.

CDR3 regions of TCR beta were amplified from RNA transcripts. First-round RT-PCR used HTBI primers; second-round multiplex PCR followed. TCRdb independently ran MiXCR on the multiplex PCR reads; one entry per CDR3 protein. In the table there are some 1.1 million distinct CDR3 sequences, around a third of which are singletons. Thyroid ultrasound, orbital computed tomography, TRAb, serum thyroxine and clinical symptoms formed the basis of diagnosis. The clonotype was recovered from an adult man with Graves' hyperthyroidism. This sequence joins TRBV19 and TRBJ1-1, with TRBD1 matching 7 bases. The sequencing sample was made of peripheral blood or thyroid tissue (not recorded which). CDR3 sequence (DNA): TGTGCCAGTAGTGCCCGACAGGGAGGAGACACTGAAGCTTTCTTT. As protein: CASSARQGGDTEAFF.